This T cell receptor beta chain is drawn from a study of T cell repertoires in cytomegalovirus infection (dated by TCRdb to between 2018 and 2020). Study-level background: Recently identified HLA-C-restricted CMV epitopes, whose presentation resists viral immunomodulation, were targeted by peptide stimulations together with well-studied HLA-B-restricted epitopes. Donor HLA type was relevant to the analysis, as public TCR beta signatures indicated carriage of CMV infection together with the matching HLA type. The investigation overall reported the following: The ex vivo response was dominated by HLA-C-restricted CMV-specific TCR beta clonotypes, which also provided the single most frequent clonotype in two of eight donors. Cumulative frequency of public TCR beta family members discriminated carriers of CMV infection plus the relevant HLA type in this cohort and an independent approximately 370-donor cohort.

The CDR3 numbers 13 residues from cysteine through phenylalanine. Kept here is only the CDR3 DNA, which spans 39 bases and is read in frame from base 1. CDR1 and CDR2, per the germline V gene, are SGHVS and FNYEAQ. At the junction V is shortened by 3 bases and J by 2 bases, with 8 bases in between. About this clonotype itself: Its antigen has not been determined. No clone much larger than this one lies a single base away; base qualities are absent.

The sample's treatment or condition label, in plain terms: in vitro stimulation with specific CMV peptide epitopes to enrich CMV-specific T cells. The run used an Illumina HiSeq 1500. Using fastp trimming at Q25 and MiXCR clonotype assembly, TCRdb reanalyzed the public sequencing data and kept in-frame beta chains. All rows with the same CDR3 protein become a single entry with the most common DNA and genes. The sample records around 340,000 distinct CDR3 sequences, 29% of which are singletons. Roughly 20% of the sample comes from the top ten. The receptor was derived from a human donor in good health (CMV status not recorded). Some clones in this sample may be carry-over from other donors' samples. This receptor chain uses TRBV7-6 and TRBJ2-7, with the D gene tentatively TRBD1 or TRBD2, based on 5 matching bases in each. The sample was cultured PBMCs, taken from culture after CMV antigen stimulation. Here the CDR3 is given as CASSLGVAYEQYF. The sequence in DNA is TGTGCCAGCAGCTTGGGGGTCGCCTACGAGCAGTACTTC.